The present entry profiles one TCR beta chain with its context. This sample is part of a study of blood T cell repertoires in COVID-19. Authors' methods: Amplification of reference gene primers provided the estimated nucleated cell counts. Method: immunoSEQ multiplex PCR; TCRdb's copy keeps in-frame clones and lacks some. V, J and clone size were drawn from that table, and D and trimming were deduced from the DNA. The data contain more than 250,000 clones, 85% to 90% of them singletons. The CDR3 loop spans 16 amino acids. Per the germline V gene, CDR1 is MDHEN and CDR2 is SYDVKM. The V segment lost 2 bases and the J segment 9 bases; nucleotides outside the gene matches: 13.

The rearrangement links TRBV28 to TRBJ2-1; 7 bases align to TRBD2. This clonotype originated in a woman aged 18-29 years who had recovered from COVID-19. The specimen was PBMCs or T cells enriched from blood (not recorded which). DNA for the CDR3: TGTGCCAGCAGTTTAGCAGGGATAGCGGGCGGGCCTGAGCAGTTCTTC. Amino acid sequence: CASSLAGIAGGPEQFF.